This T cell receptor (beta chain) was sequenced for a study of human T cells and chemical hapten exposure. Study summary: A roughly 2 cm by roughly 2 cm inner upper arm patch received 2% DPC for sensitization. Study results and limitations: Each of the donors had alopecia, so their immune responses may not resemble those of healthy people.

With regard to this clonotype: The antigen remains unidentified.

Time point described: patch test 2, 6 weeks after DPC sensitization. The treatment: therapeutic diphenylcyclopropenone sensitization with weekly scalp DPC. Patients had alopecia, were aged 18 to 70, and were not pregnant. Germline CDR1 DFQATT, CDR2 SNEGSKA (reference sequence). J gave up 3 bases and V 0 bases, and 4 bases lay outside the gene matches. The CDR3 totals 14 residues. As processed by the authors: Per-sample TCR counts ranged from 23,224 to 690,600, median approximately 98,000. TCRdb ran MiXCR on the RACE reads and lists one entry per CDR3 protein. TCRdb's processing, not the authors' own work, is the source of the V and J calls. This sample has about 140,000 distinct CDR3 sequences, with 12% found just once.

The V and J genes are TRBV20-1 and TRBJ2-5; 7 nucleotides agree with TRBD2. The specimen comprised whole blood, sampled in connection with sensitization to the hapten diphenylcyclopropenone (DPC). The TCR originated in a woman between 50 and 59 years old with alopecia areata. Some clones in this sample may be carry-over from other donors' samples. This CDR3 reads CSAREVGGKETQYF. CDR3 in DNA: TGCAGTGCTAGAGAGGTGGGAGGGAAAGAGACCCAGTACTTC.